This T cell receptor beta chain was sequenced in a study of T cells after yellow fever vaccination. For the study at large: In the case of low-cell-number fractions, SMART-Seq v4 Ultra Low Input was used for preparation.

CDR3 length: 14 amino acids. Trimming pared 8 bases from V and 2 bases from J, leaving 16 bases between. Germline V gene sequence: CDR1 MNHEY, CDR2 SMNVEV (reference sequence). Study findings and constraints: When the response was secondary, it was weaker but reached its peak faster, day 5 versus 15.

TCRdb reprocessed the 5' RACE reads with MiXCR, giving one entry per CDR3 protein. The sample gives about 550,000 distinct CDR3 sequences, over 15% of which show up once; more than 13% is in the top ten. This clonotype turned up a few times. Its antigen remains unknown. The sample consisted of PBMCs, taken 15 days after the yellow fever booster vaccination. This rearrangement joins TRBV27 to TRBJ2-7; D remains ambiguous. This clonotype was sampled from a man younger than 45 who received the YFV17D yellow fever vaccine. In DNA, the CDR3 is TGTGCCAGCCGCAACGGCCCGCTGACCTACGAGCAGTACTTC. This translates into CASRNGPLTYEQYF.